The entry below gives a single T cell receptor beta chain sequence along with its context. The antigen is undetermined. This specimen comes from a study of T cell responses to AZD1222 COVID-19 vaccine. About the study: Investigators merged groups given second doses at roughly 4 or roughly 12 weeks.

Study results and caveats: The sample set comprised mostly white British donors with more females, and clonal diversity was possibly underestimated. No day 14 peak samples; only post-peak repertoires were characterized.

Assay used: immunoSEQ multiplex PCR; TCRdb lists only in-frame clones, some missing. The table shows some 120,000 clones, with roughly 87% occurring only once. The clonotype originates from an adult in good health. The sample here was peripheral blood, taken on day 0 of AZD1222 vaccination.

CDR3 bases: TGTGCCAGCAGCGTAGGTTCGGGAGAGTTGGGACAGGGGTTCAATGAGCAGTTCTTC. Amino acids: CASSVGSGELGQGFNEQFF. The rearrangement uses TRBV9 and TRBJ2-1, with 10 bases aligning to TRBD1. The ends lost 0 bases at V and 6 bases at J; junction bases unmatched: 15. Per germline, CDR1 SGDLS and CDR2 YYNGEE. The CDR3 is 19 amino acids.